This T cell receptor (beta chain) was sequenced for a study of blood T cells in healthy people across ages. Findings and caveats of the study: Among T cells, TCR beta diversity per million cells dropped roughly linearly as age rose. Donor CMV status, an unknown factor, possibly confounded changes in expanded clonotypes.

Then a second PCR, running about 6 to 12 cycles, was carried out with a sample-barcoded 5' primer and a J-beta primer mix. MiXCR, run by TCRdb on the 5' RACE reads, gives a single entry per CDR3 protein. The sample has roughly 1.5 million distinct CDR3 sequences; around 40% are singletons. About this clonotype: Its antigen remains unidentified.

This CDR3 has 16 residues. Trimming pared 1 base from V and 0 bases from J, leaving 11 bases between. The germline gives CDR1 SGHTA, CDR2 FQGNSA. Sequenced input: blood. This TCR was recovered from a woman aged 18-29 years in good health. The rearrangement joins TRBV7-2 to TRBJ2-3, with D possibly TRBD2 on 5 matching bases. CDR3 DNA sequence: TGTGCCAGCAGCTTAGATTCGCGGGCGAGCACAGATACGCAGTATTTT. Translating gives CASSLDSRASTDTQYF.